This paragraph reports one TCR beta chain. Its antigen is unknown. This specimen comes from a study of beta chain features in type 1 diabetes. General study points: Healthy donors had naive, central memory and Treg TCRB repertoires that appeared less similar than those seen among patients. Significant though moderate, a shortening of TCRB CDR3s appeared in all four CD4+ subsets of Type 1 diabetes patients. Reads derived from cDNA could over-represent cells showing high TCR expression.

Germline V CDR1 and CDR2: MNHEY, SVGAGI. This CDR3 is built from 13 residues. Deletions cut 6 bases from V and 3 bases from J, with 8 bases between. Expressed TCRB transcripts were sequenced after all isolated RNA was converted to cDNA. Sequencing was performed with immunoSEQ multiplex PCR; in TCRdb, only in-frame clones are kept and a portion is missing. Altogether about 330,000 clones are present, approximately 9.9% being singletons, with the ten largest covering roughly 0.014%. The sequencing input was naive CD4+ T cells from blood. The V gene is TRBV6-5, the J gene TRBJ2-2; D call uncertain. The sequence derives from a woman under 40 in good health. DNA of the CDR3: TGTGCCAGCAGAACCGGGTACACCGGGGAGCTGTTTTTT. Its translation is CASRTGYTGELFF.